The 4 T cell receptor beta chains in this list originate from one sample, sequenced in a study of cytomegalovirus exposure and HLA in healthy donors. Both 60 Vbeta primers and 13 Jbeta primers went into the PCR. This table comes from immunoSEQ multiplex PCR, and its TCRdb copy is limited to in-frame clones, with some not included. The sample lists about 160,000 clones; 75% were seen once. The specimen was PBMCs. Receptors originate from a woman aged 45 to 65 in good health and CMV-seropositive.

V is TRBV18 and J is TRBJ2-7, with D perhaps TRBD2 (6 bases). The ends were cut back, 2 bases at V and 7 bases at J, with 12 bases in the middle. CDR3 size: 13 residues. Germline-derived CDR1 and CDR2 are KGHSH and LQKENI. The DNA for the CDR3 is TGTGCCAGCTCACCAGGCGGGGAGAGGGAGCAGTACTTC. Protein sequence: CASSPGGEREQYF. The whole variable domain, remainder taken from reference TRBV18 and TRBJ2-7, is NAGVMQNPRHLVRRRGQEARLRCSPMKGHSHVYWYRQLPEEGLKFMVYLQKENIIDESGMPKERFSAEFPKEGPSILRIQQVVRGDSAAYFCASSPGGEREQYFGPGTRLTVT.

This clone has only one observation. DNA for the CDR3: TGTGCCTGGAGTGTAGGACTGCGAGAGCAGTACTTC. This codes for CAWSVGLREQYF. The chain recombines TRBV30 with TRBJ2-7, with a tentative D call TRBD2 (5 bases). Between the trimmed V and J ends, which lost 0 bases and 7 bases, there was a span of 10 bases. This CDR3 has 12 amino acids. CDR1 is GTSNPN and CDR2 is SVGIG in the germline V gene (reference sequence).

The gene calls are TRBV6-1 and TRBJ2-2; possible D gene TRBD1, 6 bases. CDR3 length: 14 residues. Germline V gene lookup returns CDR1 MNHNS and CDR2 SASEGT. Trimming left V 7 bases short and J 6 bases short, with 15 bases between. The CDR3 region is CASILRGIAGELFF. CDR3 DNA: TGTGCCAGCATTCTCAGGGGTATCGCCGGGGAGCTGTTTTTT.

The genes are TRBV5-5 and TRBJ1-5; D unresolved. V lost 0 bases to trimming and J lost 5 bases, with 6 bases between them. The CDR3 runs to 13 residues. Germline lookup yields CDR1 SGHKS and CDR2 YYEKEE (reference sequence). The CDR3, as DNA: TGTGCCAGCAGCTTGGATCCGTATCAGCCCCAGCATTTT. This codes for CASSLDPYQPQHF.